The clone carrying this T cell receptor (beta chain) has just a few counts. The record originates from a study of blood T cell repertoires in COVID-19. The wider study: PBMCs, B-cell-depleted T cells, or T cells provided the cDNA or gDNA that made up the material.

As handled by the study authors: The assay estimated nucleated cells by amplifying reference gene primers. Here immunoSEQ multiplex PCR was the method, and the copy in TCRdb shows in-frame clones only, minus some. The V and J calls and clone size were taken over from that table, and D and trimming were inferred from the DNA. Of roughly 55,000 clones listed, 65% to 80% were seen once; the top ten hold 8.5% to 10%. The CDR3 runs 15 residues. Unmatched junction bases numbered 5, after V lost 4 bases and J lost 10 bases. In germline, CDR1 is SNHLY, CDR2 FYNNEI. Sequencing was done on a sample of peripheral blood. The genes are TRBV2 and TRBJ1-6; 12 bases line up with TRBD1. This sequence originates from a human donor in a cohort sampled during active COVID-19. The CDR3 nucleotides read TGTGCCAGCAGTGCCGGGGACAGGGGGCGATCACCCCTCCACTTT. Translated: CASSAGDRGRSPLHF.